This T cell receptor beta chain derives from a study of cytomegalovirus exposure and HLA in healthy donors. As for the study in general: Among 150 million to 200 million T cells, an earlier analysis found 117 million unique TCR beta sequences.

Findings of the study overall: Confirmation was obtained in vitro that three CMV-associated chains are specific for CMV antigens. Later analysis showed most CMV-associated TCR beta chains appearing HLA-restricted. Researchers reported in a later analysis that common viral pathogens appeared linked to several top clusters.

Both 60 Vbeta primers and 13 Jbeta primers went into the PCR. The repertoire was sequenced with immunoSEQ multiplex PCR; TCRdb's copy has only in-frame clones and lacks some. In the table there are about 190,000 clones, roughly 87% of which are singletons. In regard to this clone: Its matching antigen is unknown.

Germline V CDR1 and CDR2: SGHTA, FQGNSA. V dropped 2 bases and J dropped 2 bases, with 7 bases sitting between them. This CDR3 spans 14 amino acids. The chain carries TRBV7-2 and TRBJ1-5, with D possibly being TRBD1 (6 bases). Sequencing was performed on PBMCs. This sequence originates from a man aged 45 to 65 in good health and CMV-seronegative. The CDR3 loop reads CASSLRQGNQPQHF. In DNA form, the CDR3 reads TGTGCCAGCAGCTTAAGACAGGGCAATCAGCCCCAGCATTTT.